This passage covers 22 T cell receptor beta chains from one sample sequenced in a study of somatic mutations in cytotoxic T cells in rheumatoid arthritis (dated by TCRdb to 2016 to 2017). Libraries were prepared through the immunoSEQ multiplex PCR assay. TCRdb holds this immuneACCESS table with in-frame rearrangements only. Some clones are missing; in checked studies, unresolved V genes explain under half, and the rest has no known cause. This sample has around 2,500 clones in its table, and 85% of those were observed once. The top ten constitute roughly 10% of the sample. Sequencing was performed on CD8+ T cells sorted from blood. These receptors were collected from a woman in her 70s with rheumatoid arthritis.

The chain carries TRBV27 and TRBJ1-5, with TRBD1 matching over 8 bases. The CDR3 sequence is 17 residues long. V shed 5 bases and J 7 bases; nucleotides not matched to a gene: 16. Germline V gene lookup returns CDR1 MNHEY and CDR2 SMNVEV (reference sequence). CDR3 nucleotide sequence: TGTGCCAGCAGTGAGACAGGGGTAGGTGGGACAAGCCAGCCCCAGCATTTT. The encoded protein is CASSETGVGGTSQPQHF.

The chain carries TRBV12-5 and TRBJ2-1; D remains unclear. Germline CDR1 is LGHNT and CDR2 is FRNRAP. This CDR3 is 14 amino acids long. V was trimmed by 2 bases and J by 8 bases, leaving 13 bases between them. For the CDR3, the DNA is TGTGCTAGTGGTTTGTTTCCCAGTCTGGATGAGCAGTTCTTC. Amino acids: CASGLFPSLDEQFF.

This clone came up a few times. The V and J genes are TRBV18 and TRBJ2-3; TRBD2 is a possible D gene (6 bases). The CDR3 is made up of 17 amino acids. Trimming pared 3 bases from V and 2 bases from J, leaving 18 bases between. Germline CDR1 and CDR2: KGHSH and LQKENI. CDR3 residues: CASSPGSRGSATDTQYF. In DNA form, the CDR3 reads TGTGCCAGCTCACCCGGGTCCCGGGGGTCCGCCACAGATACGCAGTATTTT.

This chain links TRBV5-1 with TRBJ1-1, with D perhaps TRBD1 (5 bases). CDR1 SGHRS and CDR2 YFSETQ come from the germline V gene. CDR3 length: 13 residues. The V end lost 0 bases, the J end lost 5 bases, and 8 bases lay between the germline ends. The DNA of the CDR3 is TGCGCCAGCAGCTTGGACAGGCTAACTGAAGCTTTCTTT. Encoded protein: CASSLDRLTEAFF.

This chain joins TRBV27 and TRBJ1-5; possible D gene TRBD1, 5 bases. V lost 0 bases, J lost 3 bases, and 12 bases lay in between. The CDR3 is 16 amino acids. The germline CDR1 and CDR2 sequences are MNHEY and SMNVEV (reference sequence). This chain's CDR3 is CASSLSSQGTNQPQHF. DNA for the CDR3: TGTGCCAGCAGTTTATCTTCCCAGGGCACCAATCAGCCCCAGCATTTT.

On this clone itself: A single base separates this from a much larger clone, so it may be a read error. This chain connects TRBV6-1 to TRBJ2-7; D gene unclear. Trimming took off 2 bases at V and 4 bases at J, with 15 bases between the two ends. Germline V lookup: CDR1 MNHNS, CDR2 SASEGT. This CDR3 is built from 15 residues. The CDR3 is CASSESSYSRYEQYF. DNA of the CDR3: TGTGCCAGCAGTGAAAGTTCATACAGCAGATACGAGCAGTACTTC.

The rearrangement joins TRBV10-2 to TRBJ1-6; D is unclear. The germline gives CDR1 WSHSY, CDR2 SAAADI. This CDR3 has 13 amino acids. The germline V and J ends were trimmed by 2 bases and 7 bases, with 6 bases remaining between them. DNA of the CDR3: TGCGCCAGCAGTGAGGGGAGAAATTCACCCCTCCACTTT. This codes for CASSEGRNSPLHF.

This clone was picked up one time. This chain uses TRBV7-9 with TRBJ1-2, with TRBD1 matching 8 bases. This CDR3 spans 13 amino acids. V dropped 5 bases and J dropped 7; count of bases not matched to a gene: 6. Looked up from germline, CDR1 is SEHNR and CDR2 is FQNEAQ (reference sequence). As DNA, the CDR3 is TGTGCCAGCAGCCCCGGACAGGGATTTGGCTACACCTTC. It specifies CASSPGQGFGYTF.

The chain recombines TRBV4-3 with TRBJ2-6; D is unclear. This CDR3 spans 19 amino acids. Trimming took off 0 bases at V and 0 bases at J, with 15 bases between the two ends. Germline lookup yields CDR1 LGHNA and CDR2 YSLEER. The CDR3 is CASSQDNRPCSSGANVLTF. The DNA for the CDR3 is TGCGCCAGCAGCCAAGATAACAGACCCTGCTCCTCTGGGGCCAACGTCCTGACTTTC.

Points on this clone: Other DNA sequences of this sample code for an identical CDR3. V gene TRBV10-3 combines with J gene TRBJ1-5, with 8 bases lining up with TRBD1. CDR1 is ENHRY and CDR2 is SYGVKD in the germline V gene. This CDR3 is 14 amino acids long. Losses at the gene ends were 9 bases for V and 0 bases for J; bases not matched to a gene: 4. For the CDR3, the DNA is TGTGCCATAGGGACAGGAGATAGCAATCAGCCCCAGCATTTT. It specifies CAIGTGDSNQPQHF.

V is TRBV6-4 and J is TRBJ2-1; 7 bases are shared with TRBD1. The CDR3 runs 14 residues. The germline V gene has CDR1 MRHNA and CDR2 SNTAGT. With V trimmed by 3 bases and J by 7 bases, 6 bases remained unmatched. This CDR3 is CASSEGTQGNEQFF. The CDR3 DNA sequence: TGTGCCAGCAGTGAAGGGACACAGGGGAATGAGCAGTTCTTC.

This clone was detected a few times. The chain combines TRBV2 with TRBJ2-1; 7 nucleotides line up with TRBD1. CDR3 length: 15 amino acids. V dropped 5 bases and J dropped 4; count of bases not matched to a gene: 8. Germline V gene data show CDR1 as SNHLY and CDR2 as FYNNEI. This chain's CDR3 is CASSSTGDPYNEQFF. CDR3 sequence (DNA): TGTGCCAGCAGTTCTACAGGGGACCCATACAATGAGCAGTTCTTC.

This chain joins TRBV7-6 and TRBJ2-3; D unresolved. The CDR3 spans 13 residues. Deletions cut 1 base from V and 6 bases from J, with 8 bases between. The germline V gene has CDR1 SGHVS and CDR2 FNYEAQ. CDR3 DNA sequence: TGTGCCAGCAGCTTAGAGATGGCTGATACGCAGTATTTT. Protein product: CASSLEMADTQYF.

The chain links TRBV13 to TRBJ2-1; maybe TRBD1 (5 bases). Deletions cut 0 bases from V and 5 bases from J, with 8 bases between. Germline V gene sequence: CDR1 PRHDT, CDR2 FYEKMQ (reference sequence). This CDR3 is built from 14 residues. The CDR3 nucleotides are TGTGCCAGCAGCTTAGGAGACAGCAACAATGAGCAGTTCTTC. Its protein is CASSLGDSNNEQFF. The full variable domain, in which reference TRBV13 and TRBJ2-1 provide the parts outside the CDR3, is AAGVIQSPRHLIKEKRETATLKCYPIPRHDTVYWYQQGPGQDPQFLISFYEKMQSDKGSIPDRFSAQQFSDYHSELNMSSLELGDSALYFCASSLGDSNNEQFFGPGTRLTVL.

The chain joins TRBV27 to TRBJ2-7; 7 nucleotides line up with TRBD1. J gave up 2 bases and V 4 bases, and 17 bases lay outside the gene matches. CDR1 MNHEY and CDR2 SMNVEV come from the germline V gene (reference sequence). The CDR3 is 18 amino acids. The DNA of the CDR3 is TGTGCCAGCAGTTCCCTGGGCTCTGTGTCTGGACAGGCCTACGAGCAGTACTTC. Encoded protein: CASSSLGSVSGQAYEQYF.

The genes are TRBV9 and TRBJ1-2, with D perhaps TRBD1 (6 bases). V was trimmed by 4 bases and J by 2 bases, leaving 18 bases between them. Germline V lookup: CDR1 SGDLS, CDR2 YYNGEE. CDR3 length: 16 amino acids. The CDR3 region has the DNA TGTGCCAGCAGCTCCTCGACGGCTCAGGGGAACTATGGCTACACCTTC. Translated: CASSSSTAQGNYGYTF.

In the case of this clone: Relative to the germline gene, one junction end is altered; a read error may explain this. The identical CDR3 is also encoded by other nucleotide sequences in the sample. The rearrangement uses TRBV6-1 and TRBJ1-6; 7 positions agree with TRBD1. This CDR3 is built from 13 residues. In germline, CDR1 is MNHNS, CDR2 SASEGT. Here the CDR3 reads CATDRVDNSPLHF. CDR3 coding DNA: TGTGCCACCGACAGGGTAGATAATTCCCCCCTCCACTTT.

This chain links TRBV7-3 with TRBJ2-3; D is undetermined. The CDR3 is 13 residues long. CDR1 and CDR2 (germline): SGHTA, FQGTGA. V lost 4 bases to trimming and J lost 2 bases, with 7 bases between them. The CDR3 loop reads CASSSTTTDTQYF. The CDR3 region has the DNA TGTGCCAGCAGCTCCACAACCACAGATACGCAGTATTTT.

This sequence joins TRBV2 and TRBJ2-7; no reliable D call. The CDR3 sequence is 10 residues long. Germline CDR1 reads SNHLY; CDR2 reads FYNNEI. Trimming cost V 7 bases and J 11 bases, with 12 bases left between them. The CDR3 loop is CASNGLSKYF. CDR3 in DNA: TGTGCCAGCAATGGTCTCAGTAAGTACTTC.

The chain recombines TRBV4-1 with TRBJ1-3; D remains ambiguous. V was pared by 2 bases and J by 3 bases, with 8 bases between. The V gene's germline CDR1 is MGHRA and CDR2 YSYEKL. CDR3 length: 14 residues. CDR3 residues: CASSQSEGGNTIYF. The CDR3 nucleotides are TGCGCCAGCAGCCAATCAGAGGGTGGAAACACCATATATTTT.

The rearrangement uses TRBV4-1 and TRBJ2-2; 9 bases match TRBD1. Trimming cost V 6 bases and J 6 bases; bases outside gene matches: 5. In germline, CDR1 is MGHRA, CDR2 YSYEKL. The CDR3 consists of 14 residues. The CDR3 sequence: CASSWTGESGELFF. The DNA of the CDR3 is TGCGCCAGCAGTTGGACAGGGGAATCCGGGGAGCTGTTTTTT.

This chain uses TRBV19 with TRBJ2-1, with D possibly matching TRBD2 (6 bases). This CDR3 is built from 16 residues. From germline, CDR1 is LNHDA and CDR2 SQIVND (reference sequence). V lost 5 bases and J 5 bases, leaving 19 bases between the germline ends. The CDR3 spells CASSLGLVAANNEQFF. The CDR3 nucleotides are TGTGCCAGTAGTTTGGGGTTGGTAGCGGCGAACAATGAGCAGTTCTTC.